This T cell receptor beta chain originates from a study of human T cells and chemical hapten exposure. The CDR3 is made up of 15 amino acids. CDR1 and CDR2 (germline): MNHNY, SVGAGI (reference sequence). Unmatched junction bases numbered 6, after V lost 2 bases and J lost 5 bases. Ten or more counts support this clonotype. The library put unique molecular identifiers onto individual cDNA molecules. MiXCR, applied by TCRdb to the RACE reads, yields one record per CDR3 protein. The data show 300,000 to 450,000 distinct CDR3 sequences, approximately 5% seen once. Time point in this sample: pre-sensitization, week 0. Sample treatment: therapeutic diphenylcyclopropenone sensitization with weekly scalp DPC.

Source: whole blood, taken in connection with sensitization to the hapten diphenylcyclopropenone (DPC). The TCR sequence derives from a woman in her fifties or sixties with alopecia areata. Some clones in this sample may be carry-over from other donors' samples. The chain joins TRBV6-6 to TRBJ2-1; TRBD1 agrees at 7 bases. This chain's CDR3 is CASSYLGQTDNEQFF. CDR3 DNA sequence: TGTGCCAGCAGTTACCTGGGACAGACCGACAATGAGCAGTTCTTC.